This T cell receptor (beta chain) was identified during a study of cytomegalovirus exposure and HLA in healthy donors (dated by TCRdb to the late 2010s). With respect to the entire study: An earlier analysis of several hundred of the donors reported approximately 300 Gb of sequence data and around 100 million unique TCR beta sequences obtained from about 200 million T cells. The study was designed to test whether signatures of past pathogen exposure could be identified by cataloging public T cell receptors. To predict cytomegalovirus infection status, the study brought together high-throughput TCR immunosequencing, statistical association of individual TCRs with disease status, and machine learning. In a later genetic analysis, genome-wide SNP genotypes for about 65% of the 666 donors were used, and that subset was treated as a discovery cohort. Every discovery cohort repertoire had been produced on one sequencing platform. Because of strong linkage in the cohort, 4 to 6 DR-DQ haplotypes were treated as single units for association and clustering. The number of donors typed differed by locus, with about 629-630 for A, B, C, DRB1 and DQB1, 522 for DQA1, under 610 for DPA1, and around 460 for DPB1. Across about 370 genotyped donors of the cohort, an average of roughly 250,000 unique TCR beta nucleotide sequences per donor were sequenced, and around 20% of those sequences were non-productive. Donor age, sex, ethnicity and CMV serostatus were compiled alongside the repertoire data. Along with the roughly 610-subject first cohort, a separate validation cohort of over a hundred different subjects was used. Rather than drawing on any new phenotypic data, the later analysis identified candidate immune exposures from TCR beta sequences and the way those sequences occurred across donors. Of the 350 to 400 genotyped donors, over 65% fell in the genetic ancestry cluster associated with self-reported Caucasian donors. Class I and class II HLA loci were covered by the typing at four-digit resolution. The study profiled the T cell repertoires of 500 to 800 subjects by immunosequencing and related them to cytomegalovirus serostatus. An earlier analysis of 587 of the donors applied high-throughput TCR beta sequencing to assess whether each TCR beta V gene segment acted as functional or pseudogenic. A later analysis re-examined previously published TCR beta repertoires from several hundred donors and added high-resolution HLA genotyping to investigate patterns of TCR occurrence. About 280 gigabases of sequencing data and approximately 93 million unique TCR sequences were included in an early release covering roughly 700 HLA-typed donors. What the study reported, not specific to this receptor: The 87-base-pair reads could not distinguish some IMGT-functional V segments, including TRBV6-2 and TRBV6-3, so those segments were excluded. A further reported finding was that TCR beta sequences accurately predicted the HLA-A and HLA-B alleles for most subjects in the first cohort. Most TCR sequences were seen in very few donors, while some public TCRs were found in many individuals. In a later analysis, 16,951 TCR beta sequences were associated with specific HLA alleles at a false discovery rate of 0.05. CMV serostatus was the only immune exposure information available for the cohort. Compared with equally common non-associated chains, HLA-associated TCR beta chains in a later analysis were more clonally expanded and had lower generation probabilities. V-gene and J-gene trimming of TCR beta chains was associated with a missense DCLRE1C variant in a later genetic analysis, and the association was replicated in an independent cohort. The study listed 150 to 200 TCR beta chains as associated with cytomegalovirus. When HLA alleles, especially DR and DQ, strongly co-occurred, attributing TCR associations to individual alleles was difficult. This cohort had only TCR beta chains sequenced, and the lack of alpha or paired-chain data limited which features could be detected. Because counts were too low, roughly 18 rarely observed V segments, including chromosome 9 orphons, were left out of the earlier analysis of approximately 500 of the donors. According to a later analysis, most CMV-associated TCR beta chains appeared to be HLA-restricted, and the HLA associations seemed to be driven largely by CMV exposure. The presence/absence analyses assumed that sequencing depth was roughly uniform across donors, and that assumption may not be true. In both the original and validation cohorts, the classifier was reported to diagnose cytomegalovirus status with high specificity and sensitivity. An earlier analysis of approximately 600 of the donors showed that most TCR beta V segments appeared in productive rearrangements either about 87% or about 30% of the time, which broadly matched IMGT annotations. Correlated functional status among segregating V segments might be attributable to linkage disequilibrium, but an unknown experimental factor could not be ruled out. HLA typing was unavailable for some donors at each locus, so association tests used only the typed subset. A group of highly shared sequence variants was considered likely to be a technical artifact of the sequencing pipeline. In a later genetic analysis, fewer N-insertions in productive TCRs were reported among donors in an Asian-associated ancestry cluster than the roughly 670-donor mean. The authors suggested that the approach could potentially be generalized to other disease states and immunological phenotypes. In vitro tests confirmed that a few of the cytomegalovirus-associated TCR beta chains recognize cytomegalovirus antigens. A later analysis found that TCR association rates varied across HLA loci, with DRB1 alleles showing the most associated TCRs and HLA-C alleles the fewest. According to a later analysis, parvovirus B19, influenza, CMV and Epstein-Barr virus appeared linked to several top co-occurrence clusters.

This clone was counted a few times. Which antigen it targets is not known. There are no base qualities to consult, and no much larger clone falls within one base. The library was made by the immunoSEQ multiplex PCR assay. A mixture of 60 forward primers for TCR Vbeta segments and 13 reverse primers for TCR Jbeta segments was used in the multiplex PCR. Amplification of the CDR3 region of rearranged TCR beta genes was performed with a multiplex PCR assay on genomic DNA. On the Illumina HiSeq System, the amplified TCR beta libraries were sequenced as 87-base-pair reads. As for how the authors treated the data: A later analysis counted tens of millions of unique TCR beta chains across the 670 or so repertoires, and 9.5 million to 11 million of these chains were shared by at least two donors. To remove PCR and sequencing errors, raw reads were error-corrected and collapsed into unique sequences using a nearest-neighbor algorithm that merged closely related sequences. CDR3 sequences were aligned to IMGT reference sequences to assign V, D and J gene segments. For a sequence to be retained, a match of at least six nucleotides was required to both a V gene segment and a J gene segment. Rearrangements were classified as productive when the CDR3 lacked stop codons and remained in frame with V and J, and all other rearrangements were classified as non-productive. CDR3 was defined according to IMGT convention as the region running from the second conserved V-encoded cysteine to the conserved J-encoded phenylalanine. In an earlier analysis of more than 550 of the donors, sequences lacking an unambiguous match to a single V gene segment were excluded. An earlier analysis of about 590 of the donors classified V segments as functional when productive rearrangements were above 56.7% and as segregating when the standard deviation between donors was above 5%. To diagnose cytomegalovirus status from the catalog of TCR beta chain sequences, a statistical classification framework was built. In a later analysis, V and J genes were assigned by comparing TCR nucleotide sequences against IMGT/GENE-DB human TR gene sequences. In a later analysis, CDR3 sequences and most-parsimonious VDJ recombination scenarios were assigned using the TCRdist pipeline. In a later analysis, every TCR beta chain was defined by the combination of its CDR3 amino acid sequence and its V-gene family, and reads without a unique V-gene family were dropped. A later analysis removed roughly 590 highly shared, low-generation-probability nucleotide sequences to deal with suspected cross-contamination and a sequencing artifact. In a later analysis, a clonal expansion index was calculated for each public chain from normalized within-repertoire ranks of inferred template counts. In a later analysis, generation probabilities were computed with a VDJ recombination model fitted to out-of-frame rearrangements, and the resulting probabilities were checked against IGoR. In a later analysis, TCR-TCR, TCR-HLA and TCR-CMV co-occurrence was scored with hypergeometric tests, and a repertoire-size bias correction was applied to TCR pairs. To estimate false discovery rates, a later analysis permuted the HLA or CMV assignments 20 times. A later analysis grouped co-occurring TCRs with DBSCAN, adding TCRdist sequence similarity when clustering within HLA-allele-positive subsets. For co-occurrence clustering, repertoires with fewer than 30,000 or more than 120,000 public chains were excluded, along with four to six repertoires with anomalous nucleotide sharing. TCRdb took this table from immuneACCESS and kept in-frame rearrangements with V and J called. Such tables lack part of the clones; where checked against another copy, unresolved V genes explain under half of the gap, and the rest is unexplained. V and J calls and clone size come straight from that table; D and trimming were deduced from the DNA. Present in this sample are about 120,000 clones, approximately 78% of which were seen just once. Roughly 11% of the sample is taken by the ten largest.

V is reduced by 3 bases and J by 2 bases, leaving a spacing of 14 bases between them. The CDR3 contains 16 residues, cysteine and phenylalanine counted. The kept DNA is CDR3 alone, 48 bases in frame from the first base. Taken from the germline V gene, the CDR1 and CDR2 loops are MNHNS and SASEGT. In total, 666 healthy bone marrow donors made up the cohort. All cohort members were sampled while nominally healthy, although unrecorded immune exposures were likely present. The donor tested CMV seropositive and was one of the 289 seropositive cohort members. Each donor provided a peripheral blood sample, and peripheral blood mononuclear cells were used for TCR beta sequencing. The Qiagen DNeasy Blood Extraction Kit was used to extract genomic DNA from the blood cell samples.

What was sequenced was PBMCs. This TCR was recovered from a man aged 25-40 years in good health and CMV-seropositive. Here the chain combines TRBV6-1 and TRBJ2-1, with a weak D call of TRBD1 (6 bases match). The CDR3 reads CASSDVTGRTYNEQFF. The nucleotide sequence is TGTGCCAGCAGTGATGTAACAGGGCGGACCTACAATGAGCAGTTCTTC.